This T cell receptor (beta chain) comes out of a study of blood T cell repertoires in COVID-19. On the study more broadly: COVID-19 samples collected from the United States, Italy and Spain covered acute and convalescent phases. Sources were T cells, B-cell-depleted T cells, or PBMCs; the material itself was cDNA or gDNA.

The CDR3 length is 13 residues. V was pared by 5 bases and J by 8 bases, with 15 bases between. In germline, CDR1 is SEHNR, CDR2 FQNEAQ (reference sequence). In the authors' workflow: Amplification of reference gene primers was used by the study to estimate nucleated cell counts. The method was immunoSEQ multiplex PCR; TCRdb's version includes in-frame clones alone and lacks a portion of them. That table is the source of V, J and clone size, and D and trimming were worked out from the DNA. The sample has 68,000 or so clones; 80% to 90% are singletons. J is TRBJ1-2 and V is TRBV7-9; D is unclear. Material: peripheral blood. This clonotype was sampled from a man in his fifties with active COVID-19. The CDR3 region has the DNA TGTGCCAGCAGCCGCGACACGGTTCGAGGCTACACCTTC. It encodes CASSRDTVRGYTF.